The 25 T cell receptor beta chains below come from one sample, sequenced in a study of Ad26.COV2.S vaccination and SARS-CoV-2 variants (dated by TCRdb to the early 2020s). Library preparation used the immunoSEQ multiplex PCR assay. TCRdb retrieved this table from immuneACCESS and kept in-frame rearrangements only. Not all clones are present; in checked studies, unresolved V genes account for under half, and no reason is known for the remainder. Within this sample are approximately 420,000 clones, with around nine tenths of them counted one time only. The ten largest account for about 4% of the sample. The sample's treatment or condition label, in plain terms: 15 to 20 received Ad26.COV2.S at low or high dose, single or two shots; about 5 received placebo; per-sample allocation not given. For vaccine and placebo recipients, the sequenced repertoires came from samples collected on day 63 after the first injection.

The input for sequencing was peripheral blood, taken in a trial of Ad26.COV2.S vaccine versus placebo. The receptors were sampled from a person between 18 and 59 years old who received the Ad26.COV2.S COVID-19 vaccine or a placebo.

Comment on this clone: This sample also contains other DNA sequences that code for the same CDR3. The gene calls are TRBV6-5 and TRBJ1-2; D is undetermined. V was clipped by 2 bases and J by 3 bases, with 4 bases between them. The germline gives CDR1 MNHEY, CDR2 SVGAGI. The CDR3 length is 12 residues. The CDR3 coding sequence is TGTGCCAGCAGTTACAGGGACTATGGCTACACCTTC. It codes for CASSYRDYGYTF.

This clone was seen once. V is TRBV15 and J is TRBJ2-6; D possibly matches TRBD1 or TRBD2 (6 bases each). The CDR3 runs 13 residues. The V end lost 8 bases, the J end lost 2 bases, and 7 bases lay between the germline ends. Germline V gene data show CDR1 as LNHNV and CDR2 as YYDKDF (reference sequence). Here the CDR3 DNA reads TGTGCCACCGGGGGGCCTGGGGCCAACGTCCTGACTTTC. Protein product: CATGGPGANVLTF.

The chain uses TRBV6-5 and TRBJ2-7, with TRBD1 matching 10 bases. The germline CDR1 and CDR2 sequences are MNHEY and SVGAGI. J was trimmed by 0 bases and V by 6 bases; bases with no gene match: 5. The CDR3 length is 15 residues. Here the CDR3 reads CASREDRGGSYEQYF. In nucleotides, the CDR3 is TGTGCCAGCAGAGAGGACAGGGGGGGCTCCTACGAGCAGTACTTC.

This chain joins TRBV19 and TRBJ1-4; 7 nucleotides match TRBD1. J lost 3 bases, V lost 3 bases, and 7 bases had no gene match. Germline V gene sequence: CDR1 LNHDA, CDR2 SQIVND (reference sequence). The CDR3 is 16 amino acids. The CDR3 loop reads CASSIVGDRSNEKLFF. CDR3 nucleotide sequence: TGTGCCAGTAGTATTGTTGGGGACAGATCTAATGAAAAACTGTTTTTT.

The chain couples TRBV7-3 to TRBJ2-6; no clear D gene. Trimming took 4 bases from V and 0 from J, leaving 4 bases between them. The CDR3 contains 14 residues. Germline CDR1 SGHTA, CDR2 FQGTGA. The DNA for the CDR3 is TGTGCCAGCAGCTCTAGCTCTGGGGCCAACGTCCTGACTTTC. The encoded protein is CASSSSSGANVLTF.

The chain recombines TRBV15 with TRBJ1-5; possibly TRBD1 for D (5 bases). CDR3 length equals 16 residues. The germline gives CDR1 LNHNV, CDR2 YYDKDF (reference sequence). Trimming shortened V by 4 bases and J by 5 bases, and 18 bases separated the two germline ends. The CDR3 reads CATSIGPGRGDQPQHF. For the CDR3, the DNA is TGTGCCACCAGCATAGGCCCGGGCCGGGGCGATCAGCCCCAGCATTTT.

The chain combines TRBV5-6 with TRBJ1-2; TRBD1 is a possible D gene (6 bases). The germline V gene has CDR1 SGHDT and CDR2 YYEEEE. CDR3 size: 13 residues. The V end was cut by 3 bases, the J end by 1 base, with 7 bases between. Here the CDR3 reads CASSSQGNYGYTF. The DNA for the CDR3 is TGTGCCAGCAGCTCACAGGGTAACTATGGCTACACCTTC.

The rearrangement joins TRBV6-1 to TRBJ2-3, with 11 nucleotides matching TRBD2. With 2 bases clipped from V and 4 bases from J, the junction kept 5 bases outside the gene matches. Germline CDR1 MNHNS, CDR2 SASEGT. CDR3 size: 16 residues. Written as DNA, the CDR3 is TGTGCCAGCAGTGAAAATAGCGGGGGGGCCCCAGATACGCAGTATTTT. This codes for CASSENSGGAPDTQYF.

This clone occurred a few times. The CDR3: CASSLEAGTGWYEQYF. CDR3 sequence (DNA): TGTGCCAGCAGCTTGGAGGCCGGGACAGGGTGGTACGAGCAGTACTTC. The chain joins TRBV5-6 to TRBJ2-7, with TRBD1 identical over 9 bases. The CDR3 consists of 16 residues. J lost 4 bases, V lost 0 bases, and 8 bases had no gene match. The germline V gene encodes CDR1 SGHDT and CDR2 YYEEEE.

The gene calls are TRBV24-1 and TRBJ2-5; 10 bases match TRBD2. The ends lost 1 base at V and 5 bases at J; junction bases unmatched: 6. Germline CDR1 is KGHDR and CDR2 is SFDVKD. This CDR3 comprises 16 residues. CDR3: CATSDLSGGAGETQYF. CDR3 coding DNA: TGTGCCACCAGTGATTTAAGCGGGGGGGCAGGGGAGACCCAGTACTTC.

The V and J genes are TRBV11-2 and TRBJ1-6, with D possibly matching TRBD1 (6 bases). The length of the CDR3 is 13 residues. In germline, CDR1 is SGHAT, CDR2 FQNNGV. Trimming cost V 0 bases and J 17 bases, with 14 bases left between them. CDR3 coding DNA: TGTGCCAGCAGCTTAGATAGGACAGCCTGGTTCCACTTT. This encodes CASSLDRTAWFHF.

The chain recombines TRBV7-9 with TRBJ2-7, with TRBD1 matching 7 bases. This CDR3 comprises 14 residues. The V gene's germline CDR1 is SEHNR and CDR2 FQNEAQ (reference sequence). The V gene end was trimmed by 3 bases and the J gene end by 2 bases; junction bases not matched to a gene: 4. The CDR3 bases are TGTGCCAGCAGCTTTCAGGACAGGCCCTACGAGCAGTACTTC. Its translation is CASSFQDRPYEQYF.

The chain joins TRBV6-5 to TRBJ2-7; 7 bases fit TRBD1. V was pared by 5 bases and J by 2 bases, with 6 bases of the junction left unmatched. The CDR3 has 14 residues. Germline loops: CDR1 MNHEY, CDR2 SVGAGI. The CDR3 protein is CASSREGAAYEQYF. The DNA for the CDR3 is TGTGCCAGCAGTCGAGAGGGGGCGGCCTACGAGCAGTACTTC.

CDR3 protein: CASSLASRRGSHNEQFF. The DNA for the CDR3 is TGTGCCAGCAGCTTAGCCTCGCGGCGGGGGTCTCACAATGAGCAGTTCTTC. The rearrangement links TRBV11-2 to TRBJ2-1; 7 positions match TRBD2. The ends lost 1 base at V and 5 bases at J; junction bases unmatched: 11. Germline CDR1 is SGHAT and CDR2 is FQNNGV. The CDR3 has 17 residues.

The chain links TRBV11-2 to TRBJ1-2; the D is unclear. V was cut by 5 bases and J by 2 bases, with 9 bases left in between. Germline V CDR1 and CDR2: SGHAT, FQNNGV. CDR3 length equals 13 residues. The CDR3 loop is CASSPSLNYGYTF. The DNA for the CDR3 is TGTGCCAGCAGCCCTAGCCTAAACTATGGCTACACCTTC.

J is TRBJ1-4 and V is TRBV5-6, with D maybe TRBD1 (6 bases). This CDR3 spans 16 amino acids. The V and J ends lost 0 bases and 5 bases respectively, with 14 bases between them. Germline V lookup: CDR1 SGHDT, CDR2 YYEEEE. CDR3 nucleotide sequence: TGTGCCAGCAGCTTGGATTGGGGGGCCTCAAATGAAAAACTGTTTTTT. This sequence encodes CASSLDWGASNEKLFF.

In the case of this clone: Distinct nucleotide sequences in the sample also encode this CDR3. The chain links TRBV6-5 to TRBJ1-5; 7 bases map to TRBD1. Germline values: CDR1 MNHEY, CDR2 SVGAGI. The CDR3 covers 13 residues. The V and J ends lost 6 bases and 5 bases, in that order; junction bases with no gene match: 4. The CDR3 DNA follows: TGTGCCAGCAGGGGGACAGACCATCAGCCCCAGCATTTT. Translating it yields CASRGTDHQPQHF.

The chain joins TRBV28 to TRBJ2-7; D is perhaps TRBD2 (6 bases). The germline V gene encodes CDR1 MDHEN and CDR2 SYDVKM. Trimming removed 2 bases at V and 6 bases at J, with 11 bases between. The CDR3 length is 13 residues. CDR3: CASSLIDGGEQYF. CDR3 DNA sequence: TGTGCCAGCAGTTTAATCGACGGGGGCGAGCAGTACTTC.

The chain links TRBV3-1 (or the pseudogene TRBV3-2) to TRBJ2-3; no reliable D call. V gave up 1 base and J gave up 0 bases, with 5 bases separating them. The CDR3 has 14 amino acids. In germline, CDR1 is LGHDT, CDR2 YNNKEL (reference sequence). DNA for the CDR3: TGTGCCAGCAGCCAAGCCTCTAGCACAGATACGCAGTATTTT. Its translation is CASSQASSTDTQYF.

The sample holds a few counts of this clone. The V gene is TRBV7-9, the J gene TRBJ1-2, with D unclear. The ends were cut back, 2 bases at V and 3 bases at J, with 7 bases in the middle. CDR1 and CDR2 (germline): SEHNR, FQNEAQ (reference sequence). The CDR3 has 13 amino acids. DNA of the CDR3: TGTGCCAGCAGCTTAAGCGTAGACTATGGCTACACCTTC. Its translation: CASSLSVDYGYTF.

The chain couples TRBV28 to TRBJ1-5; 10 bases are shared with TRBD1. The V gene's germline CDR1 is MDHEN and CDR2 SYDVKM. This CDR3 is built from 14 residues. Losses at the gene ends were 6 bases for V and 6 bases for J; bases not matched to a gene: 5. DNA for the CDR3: TGTGCCAGCAGCCGACAGGGGGCGCTTCAGCCCCAGCATTTT. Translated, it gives CASSRQGALQPQHF.

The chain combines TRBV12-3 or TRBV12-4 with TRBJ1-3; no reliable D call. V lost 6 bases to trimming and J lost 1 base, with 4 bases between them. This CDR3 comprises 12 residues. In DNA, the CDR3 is TGTGCCAGCAGGGGGTCTGGAAACACCATATATTTT. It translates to CASRGSGNTIYF.

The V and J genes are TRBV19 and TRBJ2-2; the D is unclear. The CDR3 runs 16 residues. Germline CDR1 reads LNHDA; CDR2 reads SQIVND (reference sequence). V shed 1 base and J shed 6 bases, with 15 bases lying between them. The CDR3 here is CASSIVPSTSAGELFF. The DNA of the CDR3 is TGTGCCAGTAGTATAGTCCCCAGCACCTCCGCCGGGGAGCTGTTTTTT.

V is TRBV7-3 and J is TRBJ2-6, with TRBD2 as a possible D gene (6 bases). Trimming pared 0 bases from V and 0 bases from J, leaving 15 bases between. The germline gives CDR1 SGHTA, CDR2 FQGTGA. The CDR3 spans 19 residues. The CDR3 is CASSLTGAGIHSGANVLTF. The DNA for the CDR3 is TGTGCCAGCAGCTTAACAGGCGCGGGAATCCACTCTGGGGCCAACGTCCTGACTTTC.

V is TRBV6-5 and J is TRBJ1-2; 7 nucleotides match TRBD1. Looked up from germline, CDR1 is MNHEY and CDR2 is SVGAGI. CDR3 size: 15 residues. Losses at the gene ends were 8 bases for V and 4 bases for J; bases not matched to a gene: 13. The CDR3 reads CASSHQGEQGYGYTF. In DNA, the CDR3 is TGTGCCAGCTCCCATCAGGGGGAACAGGGCTATGGCTACACCTTC.